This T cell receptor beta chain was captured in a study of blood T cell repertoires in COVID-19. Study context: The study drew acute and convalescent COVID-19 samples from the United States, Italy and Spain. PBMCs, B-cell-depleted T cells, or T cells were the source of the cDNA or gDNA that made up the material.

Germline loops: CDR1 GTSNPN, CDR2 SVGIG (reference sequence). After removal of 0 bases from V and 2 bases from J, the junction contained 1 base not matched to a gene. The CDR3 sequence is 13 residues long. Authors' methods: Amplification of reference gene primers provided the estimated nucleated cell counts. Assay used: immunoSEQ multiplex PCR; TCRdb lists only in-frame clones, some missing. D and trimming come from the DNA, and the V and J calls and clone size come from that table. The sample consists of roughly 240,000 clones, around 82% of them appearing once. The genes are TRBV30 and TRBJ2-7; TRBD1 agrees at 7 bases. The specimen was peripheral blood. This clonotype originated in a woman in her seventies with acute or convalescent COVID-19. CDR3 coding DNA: TGTGCCTGGAGTGTAGACAGGGCCTACGAGCAGTACTTC. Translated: CAWSVDRAYEQYF. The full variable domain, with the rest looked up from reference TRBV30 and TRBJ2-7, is SQTIHQWPATLVQPVGSPLSLECTVEGTSNPNLYWYRQAAGRGLQLLFYSVGIGQISSEVPQNLSASRPQDRQFILSSKKLLLSDSGFYLCAWSVDRAYEQYFGPGTRLTVT.